This T cell receptor (beta chain) originates from a study of Ad26.COV2.S vaccination and SARS-CoV-2 variants. Whole-study context: Within the COV1001 Ad26.COV2.S trial arm, the donor was enrolled.

V was clipped by 1 base and J by 4 bases, with 11 bases between them. Germline assignment: CDR1 MDHEN and CDR2 SYDVKM. The CDR3 length is 15 residues. Clones were read by immunoSEQ multiplex PCR, and TCRdb kept only the in-frame ones, dropping some. The sample comprises about 480,000 clones, 87% of which are singletons, and roughly 13% rests with the top ten. Stated treatment: roughly 18 received Ad26.COV2.S at low or high dose, single or two shots; about 5 received placebo; per-sample allocation not given. Sampling happened 63 days after the first vaccine or placebo injection. The sample in question was peripheral blood, obtained in a trial of Ad26.COV2.S vaccine versus placebo. The V gene is TRBV28, the J gene TRBJ1-3, with a possible D match to TRBD1 (6 bases). This receptor was identified in a person aged 18-65 years who received the Ad26.COV2.S COVID-19 vaccine or a placebo. CDR3 amino acids: CASSLLGGRGNTIYF. CDR3 bases: TGTGCCAGCAGTTTATTGGGGGGGCGGGGAAACACCATATATTTT.